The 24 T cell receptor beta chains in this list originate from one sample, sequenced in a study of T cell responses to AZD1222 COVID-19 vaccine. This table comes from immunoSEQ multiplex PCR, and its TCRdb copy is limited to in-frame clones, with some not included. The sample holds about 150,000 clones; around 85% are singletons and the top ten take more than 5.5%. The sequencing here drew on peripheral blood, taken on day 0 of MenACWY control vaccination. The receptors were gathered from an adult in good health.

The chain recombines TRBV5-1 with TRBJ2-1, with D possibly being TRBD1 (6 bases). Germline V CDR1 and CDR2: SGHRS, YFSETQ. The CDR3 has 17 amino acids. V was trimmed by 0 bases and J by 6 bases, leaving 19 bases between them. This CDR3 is CASSLEAGARRSNEQFF. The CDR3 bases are TGCGCCAGCAGCTTGGAGGCAGGGGCTCGTCGGTCCAATGAGCAGTTCTTC.

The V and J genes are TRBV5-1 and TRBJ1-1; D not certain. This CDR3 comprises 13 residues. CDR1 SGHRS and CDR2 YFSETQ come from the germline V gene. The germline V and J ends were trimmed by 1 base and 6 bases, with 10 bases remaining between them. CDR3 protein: CASSLISSAEAFF. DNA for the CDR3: TGCGCCAGCAGCTTGATCAGTAGCGCTGAAGCTTTCTTT.

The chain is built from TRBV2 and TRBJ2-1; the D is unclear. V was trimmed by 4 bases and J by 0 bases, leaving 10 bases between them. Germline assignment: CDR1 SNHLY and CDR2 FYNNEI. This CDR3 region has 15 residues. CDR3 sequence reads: CASSGRRISYNEQFF. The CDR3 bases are TGTGCCAGCAGTGGGAGACGGATCTCCTACAATGAGCAGTTCTTC. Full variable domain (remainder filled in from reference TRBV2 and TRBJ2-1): EPEVTQTPSHQVTQMGQEVILRCVPISNHLYFYWYRQILGQKVEFLVSFYNNEISEKSEIFDDQFSVERPDGSNFTLKIRSTKLEDSAMYFCASSGRRISYNEQFFGPGTRLTVL.

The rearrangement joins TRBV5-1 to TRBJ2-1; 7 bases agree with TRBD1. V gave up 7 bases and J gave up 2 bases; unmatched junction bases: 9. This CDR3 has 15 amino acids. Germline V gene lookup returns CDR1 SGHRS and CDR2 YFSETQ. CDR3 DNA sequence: TGCGCCAGCGGGGGTTCAGGGGGACCCTACAATGAGCAGTTCTTC. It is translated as CASGGSGGPYNEQFF.

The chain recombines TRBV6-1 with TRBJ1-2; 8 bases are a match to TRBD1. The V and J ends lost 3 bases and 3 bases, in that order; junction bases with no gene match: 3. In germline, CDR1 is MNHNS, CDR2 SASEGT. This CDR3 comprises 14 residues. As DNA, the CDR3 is TGTGCCAGCAGTGATTTACAGGGGGACTATGGCTACACCTTC. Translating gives CASSDLQGDYGYTF.

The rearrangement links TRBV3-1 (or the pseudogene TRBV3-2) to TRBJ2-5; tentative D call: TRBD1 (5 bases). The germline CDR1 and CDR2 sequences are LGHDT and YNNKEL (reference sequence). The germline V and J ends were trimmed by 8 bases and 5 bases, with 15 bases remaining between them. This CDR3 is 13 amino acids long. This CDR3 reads CASGMWGRETQYF. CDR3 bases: TGTGCCAGCGGGATGTGGGGCCGGGAGACCCAGTACTTC.

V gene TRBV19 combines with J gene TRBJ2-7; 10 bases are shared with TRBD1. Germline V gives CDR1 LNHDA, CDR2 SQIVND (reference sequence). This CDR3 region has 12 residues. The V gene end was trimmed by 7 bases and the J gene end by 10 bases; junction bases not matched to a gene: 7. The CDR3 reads CASNDRGLPQYF. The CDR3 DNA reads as TGTGCCAGTAACGACAGGGGGCTCCCTCAGTACTTC.

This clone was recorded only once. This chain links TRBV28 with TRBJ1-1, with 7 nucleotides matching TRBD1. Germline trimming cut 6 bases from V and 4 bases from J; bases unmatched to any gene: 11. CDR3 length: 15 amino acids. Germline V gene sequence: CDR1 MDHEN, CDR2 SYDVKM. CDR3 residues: CASSLIGTVGTEAFF. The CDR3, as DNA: TGTGCCAGCAGCTTAATCGGGACAGTGGGCACTGAAGCTTTCTTT. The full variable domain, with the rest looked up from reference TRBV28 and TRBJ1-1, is DVKVTQSSRYLVKRTGEKVFLECVQDMDHENMFWYRQDPGLGLRLIYFSYDVKMKEKGDIPEGYSVSREKKERFSLILESASTNQTSMYLCASSLIGTVGTEAFFGQGTRLTVV.

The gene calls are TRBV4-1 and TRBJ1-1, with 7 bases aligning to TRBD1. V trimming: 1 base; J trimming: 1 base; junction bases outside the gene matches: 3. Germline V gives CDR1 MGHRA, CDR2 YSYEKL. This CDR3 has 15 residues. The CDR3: CASSQVGQRNTEAFF. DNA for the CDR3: TGCGCCAGCAGCCAAGTGGGACAGCGGAACACTGAAGCTTTCTTT.

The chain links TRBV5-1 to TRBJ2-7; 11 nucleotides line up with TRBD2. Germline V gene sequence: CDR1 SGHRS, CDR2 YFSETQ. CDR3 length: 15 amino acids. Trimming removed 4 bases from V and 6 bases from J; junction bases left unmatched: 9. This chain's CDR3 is CASSTTSGSGGEQYF. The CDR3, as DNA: TGCGCCAGCAGCACTACTAGCGGGAGCGGCGGCGAGCAGTACTTC.

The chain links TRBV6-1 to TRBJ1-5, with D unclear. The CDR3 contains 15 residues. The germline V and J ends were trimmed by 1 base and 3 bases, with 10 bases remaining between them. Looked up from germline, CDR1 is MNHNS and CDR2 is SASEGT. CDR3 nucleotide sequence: TGTGCCAGCAGTGAAGAGTTCGTGATCAATCAGCCCCAGCATTTT. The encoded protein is CASSEEFVINQPQHF.

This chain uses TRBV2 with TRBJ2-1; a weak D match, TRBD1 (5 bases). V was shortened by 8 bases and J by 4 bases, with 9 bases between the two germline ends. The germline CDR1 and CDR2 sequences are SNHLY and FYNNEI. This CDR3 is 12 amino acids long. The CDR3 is CASEDKYNEQFF. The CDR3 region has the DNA TGTGCCAGCGAGGACAAGTACAATGAGCAGTTCTTC.

CDR3 protein: CASSMGQGNSPLHF. The CDR3 DNA sequence: TGCGCCAGCAGCATGGGACAGGGCAATTCACCCCTCCACTTT. The V and J genes are TRBV5-1 and TRBJ1-6; 9 nucleotides agree with TRBD1. The CDR3 has 14 residues. Germline CDR1 reads SGHRS; CDR2 reads YFSETQ. V shed 4 bases and J 7 bases; nucleotides not matched to a gene: 3. The full variable domain, completed using reference TRBV5-1 and TRBJ1-6, is KAGVTQTPRYLIKTRGQQVTLSCSPISGHRSVSWYQQTPGQGLQFLFEYFSETQRNKGNFPGRFSGRQFSNSRSEMNVSTLELGDSALYLCASSMGQGNSPLHFGNGTRLTVT.

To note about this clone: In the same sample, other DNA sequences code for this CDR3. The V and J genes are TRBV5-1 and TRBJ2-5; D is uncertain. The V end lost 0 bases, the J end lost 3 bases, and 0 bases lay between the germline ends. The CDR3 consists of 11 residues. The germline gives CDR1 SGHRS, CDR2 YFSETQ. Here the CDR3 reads CASSLEETQYF. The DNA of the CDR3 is TGCGCCAGCAGCTTGGAAGAGACCCAGTACTTC. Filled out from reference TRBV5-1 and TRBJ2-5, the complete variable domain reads KAGVTQTPRYLIKTRGQQVTLSCSPISGHRSVSWYQQTPGQGLQFLFEYFSETQRNKGNFPGRFSGRQFSNSRSEMNVSTLELGDSALYLCASSLEETQYFGPGTRLLVL.

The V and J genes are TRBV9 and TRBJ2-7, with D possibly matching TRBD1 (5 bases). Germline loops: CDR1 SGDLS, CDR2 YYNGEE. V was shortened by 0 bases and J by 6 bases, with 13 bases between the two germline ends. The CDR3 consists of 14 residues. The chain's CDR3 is CASSVEGPLAEQYF. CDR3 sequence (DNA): TGTGCCAGCAGCGTAGAGGGGCCCCTGGCCGAGCAGTACTTC.

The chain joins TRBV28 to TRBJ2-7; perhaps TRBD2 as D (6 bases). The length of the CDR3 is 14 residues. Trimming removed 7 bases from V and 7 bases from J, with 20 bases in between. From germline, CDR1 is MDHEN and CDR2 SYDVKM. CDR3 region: CASTRPMEGGEQYF. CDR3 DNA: TGTGCCAGCACCCGCCCCATGGAGGGCGGAGAGCAGTACTTC.

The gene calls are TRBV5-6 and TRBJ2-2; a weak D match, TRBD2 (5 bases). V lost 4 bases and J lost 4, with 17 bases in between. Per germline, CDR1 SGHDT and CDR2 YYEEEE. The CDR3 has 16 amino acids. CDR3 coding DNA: TGTGCCAGCAGCCCAGTCCGGGGAGCGCGCACCGGGGAGCTGTTTTTT. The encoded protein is CASSPVRGARTGELFF.

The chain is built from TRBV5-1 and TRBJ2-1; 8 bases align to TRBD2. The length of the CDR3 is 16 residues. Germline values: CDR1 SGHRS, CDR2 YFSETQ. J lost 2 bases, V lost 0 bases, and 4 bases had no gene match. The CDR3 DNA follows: TGCGCCAGCAGCTTGGAAGTCGGGAGGGCCTACAATGAGCAGTTCTTC. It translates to CASSLEVGRAYNEQFF.

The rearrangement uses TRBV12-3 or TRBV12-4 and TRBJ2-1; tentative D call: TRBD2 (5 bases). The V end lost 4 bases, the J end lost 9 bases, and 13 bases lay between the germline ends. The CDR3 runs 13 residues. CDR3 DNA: TGTGCCAGCAGTTCTTTGGACTTTGGTGAGCAGTTCTTC. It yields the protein CASSSLDFGEQFF.

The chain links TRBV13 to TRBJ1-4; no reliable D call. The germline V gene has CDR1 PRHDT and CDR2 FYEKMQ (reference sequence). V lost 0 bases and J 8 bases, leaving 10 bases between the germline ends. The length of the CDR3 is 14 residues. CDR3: CASSLGPMDEKLFF. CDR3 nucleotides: TGTGCCAGCAGCTTAGGCCCAATGGACGAAAAACTGTTTTTT.

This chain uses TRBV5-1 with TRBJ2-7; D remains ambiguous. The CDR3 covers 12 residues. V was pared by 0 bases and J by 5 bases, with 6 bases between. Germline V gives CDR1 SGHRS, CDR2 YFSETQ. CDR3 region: CASSLDLNEQYF. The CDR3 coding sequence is TGCGCCAGCAGCTTGGACCTAAACGAGCAGTACTTC.

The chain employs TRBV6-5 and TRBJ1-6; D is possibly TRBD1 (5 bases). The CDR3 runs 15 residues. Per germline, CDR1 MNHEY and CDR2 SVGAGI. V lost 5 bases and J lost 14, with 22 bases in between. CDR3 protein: CASSNSRVLGGSLHF. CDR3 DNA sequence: TGTGCCAGCAGTAATAGCAGGGTCCTCGGTGGATCCCTCCACTTT.

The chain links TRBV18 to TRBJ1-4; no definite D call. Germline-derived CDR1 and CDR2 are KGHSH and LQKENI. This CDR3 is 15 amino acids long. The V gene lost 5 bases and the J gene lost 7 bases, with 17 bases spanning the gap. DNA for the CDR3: TGTGCCAGCTCATCCGATTGGGGTGTAGGTGAAAAACTGTTTTTT. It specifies CASSSDWGVGEKLFF.

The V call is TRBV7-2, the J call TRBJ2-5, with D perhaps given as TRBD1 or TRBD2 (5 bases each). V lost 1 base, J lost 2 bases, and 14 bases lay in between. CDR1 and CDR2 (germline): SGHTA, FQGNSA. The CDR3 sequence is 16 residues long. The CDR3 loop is CASSLGLGWGQETQYF. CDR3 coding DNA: TGTGCCAGCAGCTTAGGTTTGGGGTGGGGGCAAGAGACCCAGTACTTC.